This T cell receptor (beta chain) was observed in a study of human T cells and chemical hapten exposure. With V trimmed by 4 bases and J by 4 bases, 9 bases remained unmatched. This CDR3 has 15 amino acids. Germline V CDR1 and CDR2: SGHNT, YYREEE (reference sequence). TCRdb used MiXCR to reprocess the RACE reads, holding one entry per CDR3 protein. The sample comprises tens of thousands of distinct CDR3 sequences, 10% to 15% of which are singletons, and about 3.7% rests with the top ten. Time point meaning: patch test 1, 2 weeks after DPC sensitization. As to treatment: therapeutic diphenylcyclopropenone sensitization with weekly scalp DPC.

This rearrangement joins TRBV5-4 to TRBJ1-2; 8 nucleotides align to TRBD1. This TCR derives from an older woman with alopecia areata. Some clones in this sample may be carry-over from other donors' samples. The source was whole blood, collected in connection with sensitization to the hapten diphenylcyclopropenone (DPC). Written as DNA, the CDR3 is TGTGCCAGCAGCACCCCCTACGACAGGGGCTATGGCTACACCTTC. Its protein product is CASSTPYDRGYGYTF.